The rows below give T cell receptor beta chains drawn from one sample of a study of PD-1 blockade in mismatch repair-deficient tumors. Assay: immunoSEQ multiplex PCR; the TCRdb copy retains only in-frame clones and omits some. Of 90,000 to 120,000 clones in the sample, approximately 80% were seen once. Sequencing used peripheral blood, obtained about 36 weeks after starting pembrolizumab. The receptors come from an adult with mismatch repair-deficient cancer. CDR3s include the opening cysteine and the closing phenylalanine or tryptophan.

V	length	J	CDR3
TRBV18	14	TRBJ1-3	CASSPTNSGNTIYF
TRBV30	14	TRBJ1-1	CAWSVGQLNTEAFF
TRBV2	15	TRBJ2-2	CAMVTGTGITGELFF
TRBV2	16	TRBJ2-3	CASSPTGRLITDTQYF
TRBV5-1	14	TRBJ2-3	CASSIGQGADTQYF
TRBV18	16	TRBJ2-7	CASSPPGTESSYEQYF
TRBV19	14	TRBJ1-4	CASSIGSANEKLFF
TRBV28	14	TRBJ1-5	CASSPGGPNQPQHF
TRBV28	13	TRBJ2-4	CASSPGPKNIQYF
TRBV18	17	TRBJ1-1	CASSQDHRGAMNTEAFF
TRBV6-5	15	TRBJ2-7	CASSYRGTGKNEQYF
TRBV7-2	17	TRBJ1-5	CASTALAGGMSNQPQHF
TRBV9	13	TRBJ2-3	CASSGSTVDTQYF
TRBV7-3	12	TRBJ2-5	CASSQGSETQYF
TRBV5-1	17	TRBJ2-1	CASSLQTSGSSYNEQFF
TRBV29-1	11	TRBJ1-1	CSVDEGTEAFF
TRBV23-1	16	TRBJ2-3	CASSHPWDRVTDTQYF
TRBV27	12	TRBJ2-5	CASSYMGETQYF
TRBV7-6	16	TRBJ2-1	CASSAPLGTSGNEQFF
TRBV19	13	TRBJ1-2	CASSIGQPYGYTF
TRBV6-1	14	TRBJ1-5	CASSPGQGHQPQHF
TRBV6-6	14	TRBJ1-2	CASSYPTGEYGYTF
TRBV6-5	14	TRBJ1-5	CASSYYGGDQPQHF
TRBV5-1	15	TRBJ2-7	CASSPWGQASDEQYF
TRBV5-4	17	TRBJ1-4	CASSSGPERATNEKLFF
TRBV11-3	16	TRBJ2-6	CASSLDPSAGANVLTF
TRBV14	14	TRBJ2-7	CASRASGGSYEQYF
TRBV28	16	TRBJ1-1	CASSLGDFVRATEAFF
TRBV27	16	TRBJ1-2	CASSFNFGAANYGYTF
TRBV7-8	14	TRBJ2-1	CASSLSLAGVQQFF
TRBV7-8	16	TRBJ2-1	CASSFKGGSSYNEQFF
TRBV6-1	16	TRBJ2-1	CASSGPGQVSYNEQFF
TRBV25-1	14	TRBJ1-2	CASSAKGQRYGYTF
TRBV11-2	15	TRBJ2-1	CASSYPGQGAHEQFF
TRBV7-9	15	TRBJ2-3	CASTPTSGSGDTQYF
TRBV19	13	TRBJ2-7	CASSIKQEYEQYF
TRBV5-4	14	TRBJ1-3	CASSLEGDGNTIYF
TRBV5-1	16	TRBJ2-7	CASRSRRDRNTYEQYF
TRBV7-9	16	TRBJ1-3	CASSADGQGIGNTIYF
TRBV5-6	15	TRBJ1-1	CASSLGVGLSTEAFF
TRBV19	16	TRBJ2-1	CASTVGVAGGFNEQFF